The 6 T cell receptor beta chains listed next were all sequenced from one sample in a study of blood T cell repertoires in COVID-19 (dated by TCRdb to about 2020). Libraries were made using the immunoSEQ multiplex PCR assay. TCRdb stores this immuneACCESS table with in-frame sequences only. Part of the clones is absent; in the studies checked, under half of the shortfall reflects unresolved V genes, and no reason is known for the rest. The sample table shows about 250,000 clones, and around 83% are seen once. The leading ten clones occupy 5% to 6% of the sample. Sequenced material: peripheral blood. Source of these receptors: an elderly man with acute or convalescent COVID-19.

The V and J genes are TRBV28 and TRBJ1-5; 7 bases agree with TRBD1. CDR1 is MDHEN, CDR2 SYDVKM, per germline. V shed 6 bases and J 0 bases; nucleotides not matched to a gene: 14. The CDR3 contains 18 residues. The CDR3 nucleotides read TGTGCCAGCAGAACCCGGGGACAGTTGGAGGATAGCAATCAGCCCCAGCATTTT. Amino acids: CASRTRGQLEDSNQPQHF.

Only one count was recorded for this clone. The chain employs TRBV29-1 and TRBJ2-5; D is perhaps TRBD1 (5 bases). Trimming cost V 7 bases and J 3 bases, with 15 bases left between them. This CDR3 is built from 13 residues. The germline CDR1 and CDR2 sequences are SQVTM and ANQGSEA. The CDR3 DNA reads TGCAGCGGGGCGCGGACATCGGAAGAGACCCAGTACTTC. This translates into CSGARTSEETQYF.

The chain uses TRBV30 and TRBJ2-7; unclear D gene. CDR1 GTSNPN and CDR2 SVGIG come from the germline V gene (reference sequence). The CDR3 spans 14 residues. The germline V and J ends were trimmed by 1 base and 2 bases, with 12 bases remaining between them. CDR3 nucleotides: TGTGCCTGGAGTGCGCGTTATGGTGCCTACGAGCAGTACTTC. This translates into CAWSARYGAYEQYF. Full variable domain (remainder filled in from reference TRBV30 and TRBJ2-7): SQTIHQWPATLVQPVGSPLSLECTVEGTSNPNLYWYRQAAGRGLQLLFYSVGIGQISSEVPQNLSASRPQDRQFILSSKKLLLSDSGFYLCAWSARYGAYEQYFGPGTRLTVT.

V gene TRBV9 combines with J gene TRBJ1-5; 9 bases align to TRBD1. Germline V lookup: CDR1 SGDLS, CDR2 YYNGEE. This CDR3 comprises 14 residues. With V trimmed by 4 bases and J by 5 bases, 4 bases remained unmatched. The CDR3: CASSPWDRDQPQHF. The CDR3, as DNA: TGTGCCAGCAGCCCCTGGGACAGGGATCAGCCCCAGCATTTT.

V and J are TRBV19 and TRBJ2-3, with TRBD2 matching 8 bases. Germline CDR1 is LNHDA and CDR2 is SQIVND (reference sequence). V shed 6 bases and J 4 bases; nucleotides not matched to a gene: 3. CDR3 length equals 13 residues. The DNA of the CDR3 is TGTGCCAGTAGCCTGGGACTAGCAGATACGCAGTATTTT. This encodes CASSLGLADTQYF.

The gene calls are TRBV2 and TRBJ1-1; no definite D call. The germline V gene has CDR1 SNHLY and CDR2 FYNNEI. The CDR3 consists of 14 residues. V lost 6 bases to trimming and J lost 2 bases, with 13 bases between them. The CDR3 is CASSNLGSNTEAFF. The CDR3 DNA reads TGTGCCAGCAGCAACCTGGGCAGCAACACTGAAGCTTTCTTT.